The present T cell receptor (beta chain) was sequenced within a study of blood T cells in healthy people across ages. Peripheral blood, about 9.4 milliliters per donor, was collected. This clonotype has just a few counts. With a J-beta primer mix and a sample-barcoded 5' primer, a second PCR ran about 6 to 11 cycles. A template-switch adaptor that had 12 random nucleotides put a tag on each cDNA molecule. A single record per CDR3 protein comes from TCRdb applying MiXCR to the 5' RACE reads. The repertoire holds 1,800,000 or so distinct CDR3 sequences, with about two fifths as singletons. This receptor was identified in a human donor in good health. The sequenced material came from blood.

CDR3: CASHDPSRDLGYTF. For the CDR3, the DNA is TGCGCCAGCCATGACCCGAGTAGGGATCTTGGCTACACCTTC. This chain uses TRBV5-1 with TRBJ1-2; no clear D gene. V was shortened by 7 bases and J by 7 bases, with 20 bases between the two germline ends. The CDR3 runs to 14 residues. In germline, CDR1 is SGHRS, CDR2 YFSETQ.